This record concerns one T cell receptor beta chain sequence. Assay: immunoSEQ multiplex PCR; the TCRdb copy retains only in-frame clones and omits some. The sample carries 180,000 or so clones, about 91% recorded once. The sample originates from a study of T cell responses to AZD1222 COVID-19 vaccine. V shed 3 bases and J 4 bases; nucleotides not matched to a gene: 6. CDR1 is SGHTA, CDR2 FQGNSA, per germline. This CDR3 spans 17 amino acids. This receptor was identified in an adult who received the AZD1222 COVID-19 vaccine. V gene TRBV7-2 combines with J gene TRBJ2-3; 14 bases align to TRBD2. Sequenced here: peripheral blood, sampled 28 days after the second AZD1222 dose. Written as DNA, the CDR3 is TGTGCCAGCAGCTTCGCCGGGACTAGCGGGAGCGCAGATACGCAGTATTTT. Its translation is CASSFAGTSGSADTQYF.